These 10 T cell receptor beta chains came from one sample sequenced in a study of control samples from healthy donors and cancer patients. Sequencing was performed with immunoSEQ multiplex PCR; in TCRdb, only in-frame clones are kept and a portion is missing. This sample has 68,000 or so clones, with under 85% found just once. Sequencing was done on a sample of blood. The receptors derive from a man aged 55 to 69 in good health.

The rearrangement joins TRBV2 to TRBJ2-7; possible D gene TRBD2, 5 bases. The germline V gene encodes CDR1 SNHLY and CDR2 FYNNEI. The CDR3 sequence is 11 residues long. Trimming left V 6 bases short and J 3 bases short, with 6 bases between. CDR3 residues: CASSRDYEQYF. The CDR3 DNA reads TGTGCCAGCAGCCGGGACTACGAGCAGTACTTC. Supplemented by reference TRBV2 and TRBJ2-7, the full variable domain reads EPEVTQTPSHQVTQMGQEVILRCVPISNHLYFYWYRQILGQKVEFLVSFYNNEISEKSEIFDDQFSVERPDGSNFTLKIRSTKLEDSAMYFCASSRDYEQYFGPGTRLTVT.

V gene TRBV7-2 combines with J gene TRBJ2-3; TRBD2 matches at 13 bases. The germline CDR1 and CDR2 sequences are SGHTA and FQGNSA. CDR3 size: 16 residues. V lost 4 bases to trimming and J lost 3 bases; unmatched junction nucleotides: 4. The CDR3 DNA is TGTGCCAGCAGCTACACTAGCGGGAGGGCTACAGATACGCAGTATTTT. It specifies CASSYTSGRATDTQYF.

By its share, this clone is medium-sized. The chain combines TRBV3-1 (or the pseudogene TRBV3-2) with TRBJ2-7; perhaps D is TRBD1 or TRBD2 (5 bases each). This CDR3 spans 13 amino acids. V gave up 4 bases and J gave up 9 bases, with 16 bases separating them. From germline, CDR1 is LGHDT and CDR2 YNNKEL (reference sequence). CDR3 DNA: TGTGCCAGCAGCCGAAGGCAAGGGACGAGGCAGTACTTC. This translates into CASSRRQGTRQYF.

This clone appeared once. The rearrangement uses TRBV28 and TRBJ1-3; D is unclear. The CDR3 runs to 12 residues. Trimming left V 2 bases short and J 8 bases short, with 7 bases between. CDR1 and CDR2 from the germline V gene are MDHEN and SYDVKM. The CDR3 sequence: CASSLRKDTIYF. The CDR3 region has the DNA TGTGCCAGCAGTTTAAGGAAGGACACCATATATTTT.

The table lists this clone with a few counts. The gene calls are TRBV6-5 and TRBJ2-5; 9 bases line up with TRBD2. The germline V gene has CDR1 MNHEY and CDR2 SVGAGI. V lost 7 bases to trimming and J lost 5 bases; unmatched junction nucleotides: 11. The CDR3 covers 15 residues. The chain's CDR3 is CASNGAGGLGETQYF. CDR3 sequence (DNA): TGTGCCAGCAATGGGGCGGGAGGGCTTGGGGAGACCCAGTACTTC.

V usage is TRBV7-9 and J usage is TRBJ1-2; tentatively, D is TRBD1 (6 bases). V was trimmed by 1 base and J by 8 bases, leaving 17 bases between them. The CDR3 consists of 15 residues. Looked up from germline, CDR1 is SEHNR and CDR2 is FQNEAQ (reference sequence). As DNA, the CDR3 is TGTGCCAGCAGCTTAGAATCAGCGGGGGCTGGCGGCTACACCTTC. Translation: CASSLESAGAGGYTF. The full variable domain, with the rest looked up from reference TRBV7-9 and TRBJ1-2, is DTGVSQNPRHKITKRGQNVTFRCDPISEHNRLYWYRQTLGQGPEFLTYFQNEAQLEKSRLLSDRFSAERPKGSFSTLEIQRTEQGDSAMYLCASSLESAGAGGYTFGSGTRLTVV.

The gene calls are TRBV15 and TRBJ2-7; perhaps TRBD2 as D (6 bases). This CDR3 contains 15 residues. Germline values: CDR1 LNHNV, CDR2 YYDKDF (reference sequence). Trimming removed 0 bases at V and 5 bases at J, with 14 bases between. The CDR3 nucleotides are TGTGCCACCAGCAGAGATGGAGGGAGGACCCACGAGCAGTACTTC. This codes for CATSRDGGRTHEQYF. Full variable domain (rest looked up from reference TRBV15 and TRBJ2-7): DAMVIQNPRYQVTQFGKPVTLSCSQTLNHNVMYWYQQKSSQAPKLLFHYYDKDFNNEADTPDNFQSRRPNTSFCFLDIRSPGLGDTAMYLCATSRDGGRTHEQYFGPGTRLTVT.

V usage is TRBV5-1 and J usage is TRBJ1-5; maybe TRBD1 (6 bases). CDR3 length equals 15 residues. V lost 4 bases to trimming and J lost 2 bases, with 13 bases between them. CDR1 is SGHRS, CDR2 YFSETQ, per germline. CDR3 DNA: TGCGCCAGCAGCGCACAGGGTGGGGGCAATCAGCCCCAGCATTTT. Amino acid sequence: CASSAQGGGNQPQHF.

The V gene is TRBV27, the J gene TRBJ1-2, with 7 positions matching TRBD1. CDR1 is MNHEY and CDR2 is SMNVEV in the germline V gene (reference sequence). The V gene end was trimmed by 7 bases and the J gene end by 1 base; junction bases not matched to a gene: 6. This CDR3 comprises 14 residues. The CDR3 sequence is CASKGGSHNYGYTF. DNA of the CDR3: TGTGCCAGCAAAGGGGGCAGCCATAACTATGGCTACACCTTC.

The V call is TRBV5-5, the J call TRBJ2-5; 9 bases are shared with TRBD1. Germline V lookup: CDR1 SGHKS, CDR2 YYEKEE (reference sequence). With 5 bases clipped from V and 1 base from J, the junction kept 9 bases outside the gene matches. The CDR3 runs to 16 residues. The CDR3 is CASSITGGRVQETQYF. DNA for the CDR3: TGTGCCAGCAGTATAACAGGGGGCCGCGTCCAAGAGACCCAGTACTTC.